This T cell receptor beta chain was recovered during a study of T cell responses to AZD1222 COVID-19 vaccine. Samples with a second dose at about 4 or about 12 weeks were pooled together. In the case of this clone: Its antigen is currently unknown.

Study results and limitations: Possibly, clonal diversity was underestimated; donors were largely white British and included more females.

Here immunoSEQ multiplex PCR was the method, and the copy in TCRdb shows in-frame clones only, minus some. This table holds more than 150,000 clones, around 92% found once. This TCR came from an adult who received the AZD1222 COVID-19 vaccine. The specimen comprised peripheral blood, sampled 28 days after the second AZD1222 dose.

The CDR3 DNA is TGTGCCAGCAGCTTAGGGGGCGACCGCAACTATGGCTACACCTTC. Translated: CASSLGGDRNYGYTF. The V call is TRBV11-2, the J call TRBJ1-2; D possibly corresponds to TRBD1 (5 bases). The CDR3 sequence is 15 residues long. The germline V gene has CDR1 SGHAT and CDR2 FQNNGV. V lost 1 base to trimming and J lost 2 bases, with 11 bases between them.